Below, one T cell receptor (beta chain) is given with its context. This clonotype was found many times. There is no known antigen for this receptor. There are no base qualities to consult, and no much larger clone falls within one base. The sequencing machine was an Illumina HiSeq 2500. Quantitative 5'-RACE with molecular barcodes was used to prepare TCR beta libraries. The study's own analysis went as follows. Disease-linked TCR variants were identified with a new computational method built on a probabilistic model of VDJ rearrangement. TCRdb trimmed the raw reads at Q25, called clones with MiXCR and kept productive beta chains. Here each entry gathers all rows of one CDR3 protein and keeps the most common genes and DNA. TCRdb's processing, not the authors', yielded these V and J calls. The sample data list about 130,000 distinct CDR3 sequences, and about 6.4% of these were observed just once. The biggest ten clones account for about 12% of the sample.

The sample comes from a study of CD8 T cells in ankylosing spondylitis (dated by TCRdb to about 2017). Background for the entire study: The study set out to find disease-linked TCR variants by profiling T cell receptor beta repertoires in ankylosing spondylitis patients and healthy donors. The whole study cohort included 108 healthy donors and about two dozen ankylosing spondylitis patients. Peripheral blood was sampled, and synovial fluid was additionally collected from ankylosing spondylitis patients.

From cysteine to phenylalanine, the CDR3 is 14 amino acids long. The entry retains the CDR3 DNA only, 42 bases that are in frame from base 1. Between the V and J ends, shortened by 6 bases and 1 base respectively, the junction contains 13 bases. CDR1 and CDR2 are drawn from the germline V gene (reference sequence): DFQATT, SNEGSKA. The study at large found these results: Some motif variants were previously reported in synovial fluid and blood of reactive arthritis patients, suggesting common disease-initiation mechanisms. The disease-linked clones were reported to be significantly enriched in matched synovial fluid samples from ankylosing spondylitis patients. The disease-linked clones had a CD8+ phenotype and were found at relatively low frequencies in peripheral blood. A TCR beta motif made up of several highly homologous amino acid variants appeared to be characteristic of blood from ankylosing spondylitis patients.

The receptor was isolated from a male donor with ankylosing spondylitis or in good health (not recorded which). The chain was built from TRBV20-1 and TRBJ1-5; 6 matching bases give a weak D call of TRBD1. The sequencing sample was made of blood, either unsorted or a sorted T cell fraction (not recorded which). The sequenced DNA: TGCAGTGCAACGACAGGTTTGAGCAATCAGCCCCAGCATTTT. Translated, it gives CSATTGLSNQPQHF.